In its sample, the clone carrying this T cell receptor (beta chain) was seen a few times. Antigen specificity is unknown. The CDR3 runs 14 residues. The V end lost 7 bases, the J end lost 3 bases, and 16 bases lay between the germline ends. In germline, CDR1 is SGHVS, CDR2 FNYEAQ. The entry originates in a study of human T cells and chemical hapten exposure. Overall study results and limits: TCRs whose frequency exceeded 1 in 1000 remained the same following DPC sensitization.

The time point was: patch test 1, 2 weeks after DPC sensitization. Documented treatment: therapeutic diphenylcyclopropenone sensitization with weekly scalp DPC. Ahead of each patch test application, blood was drawn. TCRdb reprocessed the RACE reads with MiXCR, giving one entry per CDR3 protein. Among tens of thousands of distinct CDR3 sequences, about a tenth were seen once, and the ten largest hold approximately 1.4%. The sequence came from a woman in her 50s with alopecia areata. Some clones in this sample may be carry-over from other donors' samples. The material sequenced was whole blood, taken in connection with sensitization to the hapten diphenylcyclopropenone (DPC). This sequence joins TRBV7-6 and TRBJ2-7; maybe TRBD2 (5 bases). This chain's CDR3 is CASTPGSRDYEQYF. CDR3 nucleotide sequence: TGTGCCAGCACCCCGGGGTCGAGGGACTACGAGCAGTACTTC.